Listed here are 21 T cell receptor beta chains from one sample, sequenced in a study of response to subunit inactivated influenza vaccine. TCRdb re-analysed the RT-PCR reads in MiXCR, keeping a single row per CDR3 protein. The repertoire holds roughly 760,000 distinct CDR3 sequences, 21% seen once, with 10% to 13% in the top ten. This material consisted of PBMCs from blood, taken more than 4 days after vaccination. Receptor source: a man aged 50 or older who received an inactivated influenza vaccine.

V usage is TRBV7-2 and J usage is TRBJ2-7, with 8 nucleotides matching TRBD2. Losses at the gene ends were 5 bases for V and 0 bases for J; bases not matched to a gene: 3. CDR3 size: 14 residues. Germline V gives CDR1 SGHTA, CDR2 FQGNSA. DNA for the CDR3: TGTGCCAGCAGCGCGACTAGCGACTCCTACGAGCAGTACTTC. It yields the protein CASSATSDSYEQYF.

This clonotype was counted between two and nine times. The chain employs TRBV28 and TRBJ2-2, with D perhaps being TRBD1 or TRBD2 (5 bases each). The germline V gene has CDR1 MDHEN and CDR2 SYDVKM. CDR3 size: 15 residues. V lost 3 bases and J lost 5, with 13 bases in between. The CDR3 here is CASSFWGRRTGELFF. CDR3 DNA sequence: TGTGCCAGCAGTTTTTGGGGGAGAAGGACCGGGGAGCTGTTTTTT.

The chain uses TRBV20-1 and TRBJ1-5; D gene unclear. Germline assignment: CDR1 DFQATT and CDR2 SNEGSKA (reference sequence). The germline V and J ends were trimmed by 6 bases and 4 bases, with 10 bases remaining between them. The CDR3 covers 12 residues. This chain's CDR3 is CSADNGNQPQHF. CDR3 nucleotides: TGCAGTGCAGACAACGGAAATCAGCCCCAGCATTTT.

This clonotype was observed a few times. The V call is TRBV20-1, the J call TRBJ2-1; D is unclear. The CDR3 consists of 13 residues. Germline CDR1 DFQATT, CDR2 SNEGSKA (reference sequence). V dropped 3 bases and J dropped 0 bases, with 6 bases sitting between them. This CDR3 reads CSAREYSYNEQFF. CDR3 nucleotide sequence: TGCAGTGCTAGGGAATACTCCTACAATGAGCAGTTCTTC.

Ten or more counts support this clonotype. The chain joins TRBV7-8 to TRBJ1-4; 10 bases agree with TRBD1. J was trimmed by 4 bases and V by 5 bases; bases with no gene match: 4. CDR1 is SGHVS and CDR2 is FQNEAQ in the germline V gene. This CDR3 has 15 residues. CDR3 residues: CASSKGTGVNEKLFF. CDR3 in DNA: TGTGCCAGCAGCAAAGGGACAGGGGTTAATGAAAAACTGTTTTTT.

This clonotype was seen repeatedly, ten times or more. The CDR3 region is CASSLVGLADTGELFF. The CDR3 region has the DNA TGTGCCAGCAGCTTAGTCGGACTAGCGGACACCGGGGAGCTGTTTTTT. The chain combines TRBV7-9 with TRBJ2-2, with TRBD2 identical over 10 bases. J gave up 3 bases and V 1 base, and 2 bases lay outside the gene matches. Looked up from germline, CDR1 is SEHNR and CDR2 is FQNEAQ (reference sequence). This CDR3 is 16 amino acids long. The full variable domain, completed using reference TRBV7-9 and TRBJ2-2, is DTGVSQNPRHKITKRGQNVTFRCDPISEHNRLYWYRQTLGQGPEFLTYFQNEAQLEKSRLLSDRFSAERPKGSFSTLEIQRTEQGDSAMYLCASSLVGLADTGELFFGEGSRLTVL.

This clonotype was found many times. The CDR3 spells CSVGARDRDRQFF. Here the CDR3 DNA reads TGCAGCGTGGGGGCCCGGGACAGGGATCGGCAGTTCTTC. This chain uses TRBV29-1 with TRBJ2-1; 9 bases agree with TRBD1. Germline trimming cut 6 bases from V and 12 bases from J; bases unmatched to any gene: 12. Germline V lookup: CDR1 SQVTM, CDR2 ANQGSEA. The CDR3 consists of 13 residues.

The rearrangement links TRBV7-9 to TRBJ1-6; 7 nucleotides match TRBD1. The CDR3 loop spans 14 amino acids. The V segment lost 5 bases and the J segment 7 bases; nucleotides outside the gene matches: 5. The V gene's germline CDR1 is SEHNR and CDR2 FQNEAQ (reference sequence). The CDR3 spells CASSQGQSNSPLHF. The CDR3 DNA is TGTGCCAGCAGCCAGGGACAGAGCAATTCACCCCTCCACTTT.

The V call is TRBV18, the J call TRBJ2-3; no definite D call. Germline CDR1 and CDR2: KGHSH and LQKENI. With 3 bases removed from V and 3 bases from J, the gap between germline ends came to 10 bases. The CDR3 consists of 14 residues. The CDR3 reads CASSPLIDTDTQYF. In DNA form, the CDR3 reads TGTGCCAGCTCACCGTTGATAGATACAGATACGCAGTATTTT.

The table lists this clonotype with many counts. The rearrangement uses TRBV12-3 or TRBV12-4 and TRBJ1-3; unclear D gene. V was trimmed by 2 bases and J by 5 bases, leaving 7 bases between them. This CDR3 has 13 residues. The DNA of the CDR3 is TGTGCCAGCAGTTTATTGGGTCGAAACACCATATATTTT. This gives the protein CASSLLGRNTIYF.

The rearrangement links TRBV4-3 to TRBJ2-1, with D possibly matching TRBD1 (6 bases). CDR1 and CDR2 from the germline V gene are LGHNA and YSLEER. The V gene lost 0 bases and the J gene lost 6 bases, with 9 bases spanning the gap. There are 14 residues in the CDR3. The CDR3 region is CASSQDQGRNEQFF. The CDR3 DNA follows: TGCGCCAGCAGCCAAGATCAGGGGCGCAATGAGCAGTTCTTC.

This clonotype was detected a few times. The CDR3: CSASDGGRAREQFF. The CDR3 DNA reads TGCAGCGCCTCCGATGGCGGGAGGGCCCGTGAGCAGTTCTTC. The chain uses TRBV29-1 and TRBJ2-1; 9 bases fit TRBD2. Germline values: CDR1 SQVTM, CDR2 ANQGSEA. The CDR3 loop spans 14 amino acids. Germline trimming cut 7 bases from V and 9 bases from J; bases unmatched to any gene: 13.

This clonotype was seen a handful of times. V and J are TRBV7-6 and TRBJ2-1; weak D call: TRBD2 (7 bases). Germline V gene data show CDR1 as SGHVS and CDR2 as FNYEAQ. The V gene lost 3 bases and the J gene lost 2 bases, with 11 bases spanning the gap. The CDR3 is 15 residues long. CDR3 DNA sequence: TGTGCCAGCAGCTTTGGGGGGGGCCCCTACAATGAGCAGTTCTTC. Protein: CASSFGGGPYNEQFF.

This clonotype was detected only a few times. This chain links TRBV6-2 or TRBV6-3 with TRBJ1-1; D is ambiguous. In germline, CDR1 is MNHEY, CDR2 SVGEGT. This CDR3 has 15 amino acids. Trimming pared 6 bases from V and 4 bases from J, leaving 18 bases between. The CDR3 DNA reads TGTGCCAGCAGGGCCATCGCCCGGGCGGGCACTGAAGCTTTCTTT. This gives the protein CASRAIARAGTEAFF.

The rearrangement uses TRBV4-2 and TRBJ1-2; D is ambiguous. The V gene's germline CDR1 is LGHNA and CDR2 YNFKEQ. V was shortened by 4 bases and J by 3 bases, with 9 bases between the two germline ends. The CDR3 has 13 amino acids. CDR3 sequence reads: CASSRPMDYGYTF. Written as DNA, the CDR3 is TGTGCCAGCAGCCGTCCTATGGACTATGGCTACACCTTC.

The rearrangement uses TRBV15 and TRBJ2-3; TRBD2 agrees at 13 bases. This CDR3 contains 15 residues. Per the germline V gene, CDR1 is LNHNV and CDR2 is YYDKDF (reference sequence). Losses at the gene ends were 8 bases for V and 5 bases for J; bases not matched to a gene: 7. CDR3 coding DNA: TGTGCCACCCGGGGACTAGCGGGGAGTAGAGATACGCAGTATTTT. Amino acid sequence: CATRGLAGSRDTQYF.

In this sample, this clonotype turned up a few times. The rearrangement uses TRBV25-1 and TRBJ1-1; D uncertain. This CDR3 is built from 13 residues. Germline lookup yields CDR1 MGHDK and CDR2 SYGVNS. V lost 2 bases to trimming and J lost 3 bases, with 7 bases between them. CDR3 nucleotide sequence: TGTGCCAGCAGTGAAATTGGGGACACTGAAGCTTTCTTT. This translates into CASSEIGDTEAFF.

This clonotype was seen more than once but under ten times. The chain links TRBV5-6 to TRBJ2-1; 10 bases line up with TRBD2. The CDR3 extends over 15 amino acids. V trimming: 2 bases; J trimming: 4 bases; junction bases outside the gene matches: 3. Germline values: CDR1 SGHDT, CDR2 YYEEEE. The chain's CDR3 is CASSFTSGAYNEQFF. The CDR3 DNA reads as TGTGCCAGCAGCTTTACTAGCGGGGCTTACAATGAGCAGTTCTTC.

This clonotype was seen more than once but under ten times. CDR3 nucleotide sequence: TGCAGTGCTAGACTAGCGGGCCTATTCCCCAGCACAGATACGCAGTATTTT. As protein: CSARLAGLFPSTDTQYF. This rearrangement joins TRBV20-1 to TRBJ2-3; 8 nucleotides agree with TRBD2. V shed 2 bases, J shed 0 bases, and the junction held 10 bases outside the gene matches. This CDR3 has 17 residues. Germline V gives CDR1 DFQATT, CDR2 SNEGSKA (reference sequence).

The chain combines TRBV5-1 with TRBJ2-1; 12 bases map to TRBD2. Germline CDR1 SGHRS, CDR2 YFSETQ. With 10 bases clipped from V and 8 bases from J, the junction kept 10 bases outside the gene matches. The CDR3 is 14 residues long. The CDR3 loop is CAGSSGGAVDEQFF. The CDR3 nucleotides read TGCGCCGGGTCTAGCGGGGGGGCCGTTGATGAGCAGTTCTTC. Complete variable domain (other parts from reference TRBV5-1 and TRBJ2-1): KAGVTQTPRYLIKTRGQQVTLSCSPISGHRSVSWYQQTPGQGLQFLFEYFSETQRNKGNFPGRFSGRQFSNSRSEMNVSTLELGDSALYLCAGSSGGAVDEQFFGPGTRLTVL.

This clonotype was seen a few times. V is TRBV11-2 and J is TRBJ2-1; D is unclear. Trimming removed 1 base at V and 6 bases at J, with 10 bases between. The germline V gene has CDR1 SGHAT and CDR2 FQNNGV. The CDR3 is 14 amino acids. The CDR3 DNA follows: TGTGCCAGCAGCTTAGCGACCCCGGGCAATGAGCAGTTCTTC. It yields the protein CASSLATPGNEQFF.